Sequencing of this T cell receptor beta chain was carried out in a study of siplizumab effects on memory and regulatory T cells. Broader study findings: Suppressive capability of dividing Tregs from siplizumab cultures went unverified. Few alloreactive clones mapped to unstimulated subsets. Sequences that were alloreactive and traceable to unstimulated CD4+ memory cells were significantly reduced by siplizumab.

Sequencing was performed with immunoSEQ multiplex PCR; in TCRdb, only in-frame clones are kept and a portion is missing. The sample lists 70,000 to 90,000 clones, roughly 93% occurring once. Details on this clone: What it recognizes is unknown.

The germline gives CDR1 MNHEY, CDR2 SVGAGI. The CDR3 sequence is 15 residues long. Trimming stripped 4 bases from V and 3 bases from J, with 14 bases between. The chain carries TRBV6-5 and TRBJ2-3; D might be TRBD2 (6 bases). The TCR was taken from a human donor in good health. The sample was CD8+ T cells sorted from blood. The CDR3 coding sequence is TGTGCCAGCAGTTCTGCCAGCGGGTGGACAGATACGCAGTATTTT. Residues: CASSSASGWTDTQYF.